Here is one TCR beta chain with its context. The sample is drawn from a study of blood T cell repertoires in COVID-19. Study at large: The United States, Italy and Spain were the sources of the acute and convalescent COVID-19 samples. From T cells, B-cell-depleted T cells, or PBMCs came the material, which was cDNA or gDNA.

The V end was cut by 3 bases, the J end by 1 base, with 10 bases between. CDR1 is KGHDR and CDR2 is SFDVKD in the germline V gene. CDR3 size: 15 residues. Authors' methods: Scientists estimated how many nucleated cells there were by amplifying reference gene primers. Here immunoSEQ multiplex PCR was the method, and the copy in TCRdb shows in-frame clones only, minus some. Clone size and V and J calls were adopted from that table, with D and trimming inferred from the DNA. The sample shows fewer than 130,000 clones, 75% to 85% of them seen only once. The sample was peripheral blood. The gene calls are TRBV24-1 and TRBJ2-3; D is perhaps TRBD2 (5 bases). This TCR came from a woman aged 55-70 years with acute or convalescent COVID-19. The CDR3 protein is CATSDRGMGTDTQYF. CDR3 in DNA: TGTGCCACCAGTGATCGGGGAATGGGCACAGATACGCAGTATTTT.